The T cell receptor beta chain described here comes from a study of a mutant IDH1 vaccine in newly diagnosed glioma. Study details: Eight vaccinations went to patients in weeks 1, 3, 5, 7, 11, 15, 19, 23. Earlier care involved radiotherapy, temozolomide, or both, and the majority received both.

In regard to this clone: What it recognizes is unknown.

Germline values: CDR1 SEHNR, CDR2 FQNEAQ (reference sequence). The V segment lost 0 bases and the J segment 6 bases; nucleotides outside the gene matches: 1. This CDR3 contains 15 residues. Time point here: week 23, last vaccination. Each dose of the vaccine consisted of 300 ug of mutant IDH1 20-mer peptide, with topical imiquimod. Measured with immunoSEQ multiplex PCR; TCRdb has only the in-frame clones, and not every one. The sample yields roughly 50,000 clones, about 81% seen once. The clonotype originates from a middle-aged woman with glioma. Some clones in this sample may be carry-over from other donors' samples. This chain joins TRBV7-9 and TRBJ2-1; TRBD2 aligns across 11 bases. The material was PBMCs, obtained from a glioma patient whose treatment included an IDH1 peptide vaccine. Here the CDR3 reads CASSLATSGVNEQFF. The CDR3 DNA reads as TGTGCCAGCAGCTTAGCGACTAGCGGGGTCAATGAGCAGTTCTTC.